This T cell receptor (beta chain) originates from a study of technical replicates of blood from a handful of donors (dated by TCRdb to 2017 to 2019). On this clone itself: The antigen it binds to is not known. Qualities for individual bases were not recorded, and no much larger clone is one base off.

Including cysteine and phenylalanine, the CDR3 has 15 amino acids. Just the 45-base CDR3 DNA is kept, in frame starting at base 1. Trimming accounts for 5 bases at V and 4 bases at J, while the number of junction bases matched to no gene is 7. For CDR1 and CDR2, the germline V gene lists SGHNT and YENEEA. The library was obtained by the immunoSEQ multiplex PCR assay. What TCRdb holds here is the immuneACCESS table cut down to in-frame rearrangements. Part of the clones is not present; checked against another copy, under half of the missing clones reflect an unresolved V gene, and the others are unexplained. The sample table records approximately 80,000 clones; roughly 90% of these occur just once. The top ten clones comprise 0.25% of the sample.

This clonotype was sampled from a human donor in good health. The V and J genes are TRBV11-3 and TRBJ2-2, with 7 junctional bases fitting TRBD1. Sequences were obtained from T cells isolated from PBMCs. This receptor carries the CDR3 CASSPRQGGTGELFF. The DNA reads TGTGCCAGCAGCCCTCGACAGGGTGGCACCGGGGAGCTGTTTTTT. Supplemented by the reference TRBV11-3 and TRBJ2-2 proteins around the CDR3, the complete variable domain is EAGVVQSPRYKIIEKKQPVAFWCNPISGHNTLYWYLQNLGQGPELLIRYENEEAVDDSQLPKDRFSAERLKGVDSTLKIQPAELGDSAVYLCASSPRQGGTGELFFGEGSRLTVL.